The 2 T cell receptor beta chains below come from one sample, sequenced in a study of T cells after yellow fever vaccination. TCRdb used MiXCR to reprocess the 5' RACE reads, holding one entry per CDR3 protein. The table lists roughly 120,000 distinct CDR3 sequences, nearly 7.5% of them singletons. This sample comprised CD4+ T cells sorted from PBMCs, obtained less than 11 days after the first yellow fever vaccination. Receptor source: a man aged 18 to 30 who received the YFV17D yellow fever vaccine.

This clonotype was counted a few times. The DNA of the CDR3 is TGTGCCAGCAGCCTTGGACCTCAGGGGAAAGATACGCAGTATTTT. It yields the protein CASSLGPQGKDTQYF. The V gene is TRBV12-3 or TRBV12-4, the J gene TRBJ2-3; perhaps TRBD1 as D (6 bases). The CDR3 extends over 15 amino acids. V shed 6 bases and J shed 5 bases, with 18 bases lying between them.

Ten or more counts support this clonotype. The chain recombines TRBV5-1 with TRBJ2-1; tentative D call: TRBD2 (5 bases). Germline lookup yields CDR1 SGHRS and CDR2 YFSETQ. The CDR3 extends over 15 amino acids. Trimming removed 4 bases from V and 5 bases from J, with 16 bases in between. The DNA for the CDR3 is TGCGCCAGCAGCCCGGACTCCCTCCGGAACAATGAGCAGTTCTTC. Protein: CASSPDSLRNNEQFF.